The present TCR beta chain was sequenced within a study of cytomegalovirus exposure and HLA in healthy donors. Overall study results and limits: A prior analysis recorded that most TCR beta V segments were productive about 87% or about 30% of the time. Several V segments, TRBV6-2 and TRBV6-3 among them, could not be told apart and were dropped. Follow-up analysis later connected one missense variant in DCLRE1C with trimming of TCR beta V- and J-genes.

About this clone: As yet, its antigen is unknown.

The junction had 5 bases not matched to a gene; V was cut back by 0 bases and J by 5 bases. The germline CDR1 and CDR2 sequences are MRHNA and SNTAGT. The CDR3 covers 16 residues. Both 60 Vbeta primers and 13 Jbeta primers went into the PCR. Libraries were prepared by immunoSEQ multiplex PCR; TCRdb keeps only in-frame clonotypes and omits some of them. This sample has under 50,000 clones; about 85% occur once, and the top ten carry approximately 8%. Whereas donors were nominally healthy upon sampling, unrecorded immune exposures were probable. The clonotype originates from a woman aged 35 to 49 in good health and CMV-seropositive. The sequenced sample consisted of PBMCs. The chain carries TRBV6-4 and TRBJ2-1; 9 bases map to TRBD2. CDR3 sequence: CASSDSLAGADNEQFF. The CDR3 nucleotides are TGTGCCAGCAGTGACTCTTTAGCGGGGGCCGACAATGAGCAGTTCTTC.